The next 22 T cell receptor beta chains were all read from a single sample in a study of molecular identifiers for immune sequencing clone quantification. TCRdb reprocessed the PCR reads with MiXCR, giving one entry per CDR3 protein. The data hold 80,000 to 130,000 distinct CDR3 sequences, with roughly a third observed a single time. Sequenced input: naive CD8+ T cells from blood, with Jurkat cell RNA spiked in. Documented subset: FACS-sorted CD8+CD4-CCR7+CD45RA+ naive T cells. Receptors originate from a human donor in good health. Some libraries in this study had Jurkat cell RNA spiked in.

Worth noting for this clonotype: A read error may produce the germline difference seen at one junction end. The chain couples TRBV28 to TRBJ2-7; a possible D gene is TRBD2 (5 bases). CDR1 and CDR2 (germline): MDHEN, SYDVKM. This CDR3 contains 16 residues. CDR3 in amino acids: CASTPLRRRSSYEQHF. CDR3 bases: TGTGCCAGCACCCCACTACGGAGGCGGAGCTCCTACGAGCAGCACTTC.

Only a few counts were recorded for this clonotype. The junction does not match germline at one end; this may be a read error. The chain uses TRBV2 and TRBJ2-1; a possible D gene is TRBD2 (5 bases). The length of the CDR3 is 14 residues. The germline V gene encodes CDR1 SNHLY and CDR2 FYNNEI. CDR3 loop: CAGSDGDYYNEQFF. The CDR3 DNA follows: TGTGCCGGCAGTGATGGAGACTATTACAATGAGCAGTTCTTC.

This clonotype was recorded a few times. The J gene is TRBJ1-2, the V gene TRBV13; D call uncertain. The V gene's germline CDR1 is PRHDT and CDR2 FYEKMQ (reference sequence). V dropped 6 bases and J dropped 0 bases, with 5 bases sitting between them. This CDR3 is 12 amino acids long. The CDR3 region has the DNA TGTGCCAGCAGGGGAACTAACTATGGCTACACCTTC. This gives the protein CASRGTNYGYTF.

This sequence joins TRBV4-2 and TRBJ2-2; 10 bases line up with TRBD2. Germline-derived CDR1 and CDR2 are LGHNA and YNFKEQ. Trimming at V came to 0 bases and at J to 5 bases, leaving 9 bases not matched to a gene. The CDR3 consists of 18 residues. CDR3 protein: CASSQDGSSGRWTGELFF. Written as DNA, the CDR3 is TGTGCCAGCAGCCAAGATGGAAGTAGCGGGAGGTGGACCGGGGAGCTGTTTTTT.

The chain carries TRBV6-2 or TRBV6-3 and TRBJ2-7; perhaps D is TRBD1 or TRBD2 (5 bases each). Germline V gene sequence: CDR1 MNHEY, CDR2 SVGEGT. Trimming left V 6 bases short and J 3 bases short, with 18 bases between. CDR3 length: 15 residues. In nucleotides, the CDR3 is TGTGCCAGCAGCACTGCCGGGACGGTATACTACGAGCAGTACTTC. Protein sequence: CASSTAGTVYYEQYF.

Regarding this clonotype: One end of the junction does not line up with germline, which may come from a read error. This chain connects TRBV29-1 to TRBJ2-2, with TRBD2 identical over 9 bases. The germline V gene encodes CDR1 SQVTM and CDR2 ANQGSEA. This CDR3 has 15 residues. CDR3 DNA: TGCAGCGTGTTTAGCGGGAGCTGGAACCCCGGGGGGCTGTTTTTT. It yields the protein CSVFSGSWNPGGLFF.

This clonotype was recorded at least ten times. The CDR3 bases are TGTGCCAGCAGGCTCGGGCGGACAGGGAGGGCTGAAGCTTTCTTT. This translates into CASRLGRTGRAEAFF. This chain uses TRBV28 with TRBJ1-1, with 8 bases aligning to TRBD1. Germline assignment: CDR1 MDHEN and CDR2 SYDVKM. The junction had 12 bases not matched to a gene; V was cut back by 6 bases and J by 6 bases. The CDR3 loop spans 15 amino acids.

V usage is TRBV19 and J usage is TRBJ2-7; D might be TRBD1 (6 bases). V shed 4 bases and J shed 3 bases, with 10 bases lying between them. CDR1 is LNHDA, CDR2 SQIVND, per germline (reference sequence). The CDR3 runs 13 residues. The CDR3 coding sequence is TGTGCCAGTAGTACCCAGGACAGCTACGAGCAGTACTTC. It translates to CASSTQDSYEQYF.

This clonotype was counted a single time. This may be a read error, as it is one base from a much larger clone. The V call is TRBV3-1, the J call TRBJ2-5; maybe TRBD1 (6 bases). The CDR3 spans 13 residues. Germline CDR1 is LGHDT and CDR2 is YNNKEL (reference sequence). CDR3 DNA: TGTGCCAGCACCCAGGGGCCGGAGGAGACCCAGCACTTC. As protein: CASTQGPEETQHF.

This clonotype was detected many times. J is TRBJ2-1 and V is TRBV4-3, with D possibly being TRBD1 or TRBD2 (5 bases each). V was cut by 0 bases and J by 9 bases, with 9 bases left in between. The CDR3 runs 13 residues. The V gene's germline CDR1 is LGHNA and CDR2 YSLEER. The CDR3 sequence is CASSQDLGVEQFF. The CDR3 DNA follows: TGCGCCAGCAGCCAAGATTTGGGGGTTGAGCAGTTCTTC.

This clonotype was observed a single time. Given a much more abundant clone one base away, this may be a read error. V is TRBV13 and J is TRBJ2-7, with 10 bases aligning to TRBD2. From germline, CDR1 is PRHDT and CDR2 FYEKMQ (reference sequence). V shed 0 bases, J shed 6 bases, and the junction held 2 bases outside the gene matches. The CDR3 spans 14 residues. The CDR3 is CASSLGSGRVEQYF. The CDR3 DNA follows: TGTGCCAGCAGCTTAGGGAGCGGGAGGGTCGAGCAGTACTTC.

The chain couples TRBV28 to TRBJ1-5; D is undetermined. This CDR3 spans 15 amino acids. Trimming took off 3 bases at V and 0 bases at J, with 9 bases between the two ends. Per germline, CDR1 MDHEN and CDR2 SYDVKM. The CDR3 DNA sequence: TGTGCCAGCAGTTTTTTGTCGGTTAGCAATCAGCCCCAGCATTTT. Its translation: CASSFLSVSNQPQHF.

Concerning this clonotype itself: As the CDR3 is not closed by the conserved phenylalanine or tryptophan, this likely results from a read error. The rearrangement uses TRBV19 and TRBJ2-7; 7 bases fit TRBD1. With 4 bases clipped from V and 5 bases from J, the junction kept 5 bases outside the gene matches. The CDR3 loop spans 13 amino acids. Germline CDR1 LNHDA, CDR2 SQIVND (reference sequence). The CDR3 protein is CASSTKQGNEQYY. The CDR3 nucleotides are TGTGCCAGTAGTACTAAACAGGGGAACGAGCAGTACTAC.

On this clonotype itself: An end of the junction differs from the germline gene, which may be a read error. V gene TRBV7-9 combines with J gene TRBJ2-5; 7 bases match TRBD2. This CDR3 is 14 amino acids long. The germline gives CDR1 SEHNR, CDR2 FQNEAQ (reference sequence). The CDR3 protein is CACSLETSRETQYF. CDR3 DNA: TGTGCCTGCAGCTTAGAGACTAGCCGGGAGACCCAGTACTTC.

The rearrangement links TRBV4-2 to TRBJ2-3; the match to TRBD2 covers 10 bases. CDR1 and CDR2 from the germline V gene are LGHNA and YNFKEQ. V dropped 3 bases and J dropped 1; count of bases not matched to a gene: 1. The CDR3 is 15 residues long. The CDR3 DNA follows: TGTGCCAGCAGCCACCTAGCGGGAGGCACAGATACGCAGTATTTT. Translation: CASSHLAGGTDTQYF.

Worth noting for this clonotype: It may be a read error: a sequence one base away is much more abundant. The chain employs TRBV28 and TRBJ2-3; 11 bases map to TRBD2. The germline gives CDR1 MDHEN, CDR2 SYDVKM. The CDR3 loop spans 16 amino acids. V dropped 4 bases and J dropped 9; count of bases not matched to a gene: 12. CDR3 loop: CASSSRLAGGGETQYF. CDR3 DNA: TGTGCCAGCAGTTCCCGCCTAGCGGGAGGTGGAGAAACGCAGTATTTT.

This clonotype was picked up many times. This sequence joins TRBV20-1 and TRBJ1-5, with D unclear. The CDR3 runs to 16 residues. Germline CDR1 and CDR2: DFQATT and SNEGSKA (reference sequence). With 1 base removed from V and 0 bases from J, the gap between germline ends came to 13 bases. The CDR3 region has the DNA TGCAGTGCTAGAGTGTGGAGGGCTCATAGCAATCAGCCCCAGCATTTT. Translating gives CSARVWRAHSNQPQHF.

The chain combines TRBV7-8 with TRBJ2-1; tentatively, D is TRBD2 (6 bases). This CDR3 has 14 amino acids. V was pared by 7 bases and J by 7 bases, with 17 bases between. Germline V lookup: CDR1 SGHVS, CDR2 FQNEAQ. The CDR3 DNA is TGTGCCAGCATCTCCAGCGGGTGGGGGAATGAGCAGTTCTTC. Translation gives CASISSGWGNEQFF.

The chain uses TRBV18 and TRBJ2-3; no definite D call. Germline CDR1 is KGHSH and CDR2 is LQKENI. V was shortened by 0 bases and J by 2 bases, with 6 bases between the two germline ends. The CDR3 has 14 residues. This CDR3 reads CASSPPGYTDTQYF. The CDR3 nucleotides are TGTGCCAGCTCACCACCGGGCTACACAGATACGCAGTATTTT.

The V gene is TRBV28, the J gene TRBJ2-1; 9 positions match TRBD2. The J segment lost 8 bases and the V segment lost 3 bases, leaving 20 bases of the junction unmatched. This CDR3 comprises 19 residues. CDR1 and CDR2 from the germline V gene are MDHEN and SYDVKM. The CDR3 region is CASSFRSSGTSALSYEQFF. The CDR3 DNA reads TGTGCCAGCAGTTTTCGTTCTAGCGGGACCTCCGCACTTTCCTATGAGCAGTTCTTC.

This clonotype appeared a few times. This sequence joins TRBV21-1 and TRBJ2-1; the DNA was not used to check the table's D call, TRBD1. TRBV21-1 is termed a pseudogene. CDR3 length: 16 residues. The CDR3 is CASTTPPGQGVDEQFF. In DNA, the CDR3 is TGTGCCAGCACCACTCCACCGGGACAGGGCGTTGACGAGCAGTTCTTC.

The chain has TRBV10-3 and TRBJ1-1; D call uncertain. V dropped 5 bases and J dropped 1 base, with 8 bases sitting between them. The CDR3 consists of 13 residues. CDR1 ENHRY and CDR2 SYGVKD come from the germline V gene. The CDR3 nucleotides are TGTGCCATCAGTAAGGACGGGAACACTGAAGCTTTCTTT. It encodes CAISKDGNTEAFF.